A single sample is the source of the 11 T cell receptor beta chains below, sequenced in a study of shared clonotypes between healthy human individuals. The protocol was immunoSEQ multiplex PCR, while the TCRdb copy is restricted to in-frame clones and leaves out a portion. This sample has roughly 1,100,000 clones; around 76% occur once, and the top ten carry roughly 1.4%. The material sequenced was memory CD4+ T cells sorted from blood. Described subset: CD45RA-negative fraction. These TCRs come from a man aged 18 to 35 in good health.

The rearrangement links TRBV5-1 to TRBJ2-5, with D possibly TRBD1 on 6 matching bases. CDR3 length: 14 residues. V was clipped by 4 bases and J by 2 bases, with 12 bases between them. Germline V gene sequence: CDR1 SGHRS, CDR2 YFSETQ. CDR3 region: CASSPTQGQETQYF. CDR3 nucleotides: TGCGCCAGCAGCCCCACCCAGGGGCAAGAGACCCAGTACTTC.

V and J are TRBV5-6 and TRBJ2-6; the D call may be TRBD1 or TRBD2 (5 bases each). Trimming took off 2 bases at V and 0 bases at J, with 15 bases between the two ends. Germline assignment: CDR1 SGHDT and CDR2 YYEEEE. The CDR3 sequence is 18 residues long. CDR3 DNA sequence: TGTGCCAGCAGCTTTGTCGGGGCCACTTCCTCTGGGGCCAACGTCCTGACTTTC. It yields the protein CASSFVGATSSGANVLTF. Complete variable domain (other parts from reference TRBV5-6 and TRBJ2-6): DAGVTQSPTHLIKTRGQQVTLRCSPKSGHDTVSWYQQALGQGPQFIFQYYEEEERQRGNFPDRFSGHQFPNYSSELNVNALLLGDSALYLCASSFVGATSSGANVLTFGAGSRLTVL.

This rearrangement joins TRBV6-6 to TRBJ2-5, with D uncertain. V dropped 8 bases and J dropped 4 bases, with 17 bases sitting between them. CDR1 is MNHNY, CDR2 SVGAGI, per germline (reference sequence). The CDR3 totals 14 residues. The CDR3 nucleotides read TGTGCCAGCCGCGCGCAAGGGCGCAGAGAGACCCAGTACTTC. Amino acid sequence: CASRAQGRRETQYF.

J is TRBJ2-2 and V is TRBV7-2; D is perhaps TRBD1 or TRBD2 (6 bases each). CDR1 and CDR2 (germline): SGHTA, FQGNSA. The CDR3 loop spans 15 amino acids. V lost 8 bases and J lost 0, with 13 bases in between. The CDR3 DNA sequence: TGTGCCAGCCTAACGGGGGCGCCGAACACCGGGGAGCTGTTTTTT. Translation gives CASLTGAPNTGELFF.

V and J are TRBV19 and TRBJ2-5; D is possibly TRBD2 (5 bases). The CDR3 sequence is 16 residues long. Trimming took off 6 bases at V and 5 bases at J, with 22 bases between the two ends. Germline lookup yields CDR1 LNHDA and CDR2 SQIVND (reference sequence). CDR3 bases: TGTGCCAGTAGCAGATCCGTAACGGTCTCGGGGGAGACCCAGTACTTC. This translates into CASSRSVTVSGETQYF.

This clone was counted many times. The CDR3 loop is CAISDGYGQYF. DNA of the CDR3: TGTGCCATCAGTGACGGATACGGCCAGTACTTC. V is TRBV10-3 and J is TRBJ2-7; unclear D gene. This CDR3 has 11 residues. V was clipped by 3 bases and J by 10 bases, with 10 bases between them. From germline, CDR1 is ENHRY and CDR2 SYGVKD.

The chain joins TRBV6-1 to TRBJ1-5; 8 nucleotides align to TRBD1. V dropped 3 bases and J dropped 3; count of bases not matched to a gene: 10. This CDR3 is built from 17 residues. CDR1 is MNHNS and CDR2 is SASEGT in the germline V gene. This CDR3 reads CASSDPFSGGFNQPQHF. In nucleotides, the CDR3 is TGTGCCAGCAGTGACCCCTTTTCAGGGGGCTTCAATCAGCCCCAGCATTTT.

This chain connects TRBV5-1 to TRBJ1-2; 8 bases fit TRBD1. The CDR3 is 14 amino acids. Looked up from germline, CDR1 is SGHRS and CDR2 is YFSETQ. The V gene end was trimmed by 4 bases and the J gene end by 1 base; junction bases not matched to a gene: 3. DNA of the CDR3: TGCGCCAGCAGCAACGGACAGGGTAACTATGGCTACACCTTC. It translates to CASSNGQGNYGYTF.

The rearrangement links TRBV5-6 to TRBJ1-5; D remains ambiguous. V lost 4 bases and J lost 4, with 3 bases in between. CDR1 and CDR2 from the germline V gene are SGHDT and YYEEEE. There are 11 residues in the CDR3. CDR3 protein: CASSLNQPQHF. The CDR3 DNA follows: TGTGCCAGCAGCCTTAATCAGCCCCAGCATTTT.

At least ten counts were recorded for this clone. CDR3 in amino acids: CSVTPGTASYEQYF. The CDR3 DNA is TGCAGCGTCACCCCCGGGACGGCTTCCTACGAGCAGTACTTC. The V and J genes are TRBV29-1 and TRBJ2-7; either TRBD1 or TRBD2 may fit D (5 bases each). Germline V CDR1 and CDR2: SQVTM, ANQGSEA. The germline V and J ends were trimmed by 6 bases and 1 base, with 16 bases remaining between them. This CDR3 is 14 amino acids long.

This clone was recorded once. The chain combines TRBV29-1 with TRBJ2-3; unclear D gene. Germline V gives CDR1 SQVTM, CDR2 ANQGSEA. V was cut by 2 bases and J by 2 bases, with 11 bases left in between. The CDR3 consists of 14 residues. CDR3 sequence: CSVETVKYTDTQYF. DNA of the CDR3: TGCAGCGTTGAAACGGTGAAGTACACAGATACGCAGTATTTT.